This TCR beta chain was identified during a study of blood T cell repertoires in COVID-19. Original analysis: It was from reference gene primer amplification that nucleated cell counts were estimated. Generated by immunoSEQ multiplex PCR, the TCRdb table keeps only in-frame clones and is missing some. V and J calls plus clone size are reproduced from that table; the DNA served to infer D and trimming. The sample lists roughly 250,000 clones, around nine tenths occurring once. The trim removed 0 bases at V and 8 bases at J, leaving 6 bases unmatched. From germline, CDR1 is SGHTA and CDR2 FQGNSA. The CDR3 has 15 amino acids.

This rearrangement joins TRBV7-2 to TRBJ1-2; 10 nucleotides match TRBD1. The receptor was derived from a woman between 40 and 55 years old who had recovered from COVID-19. Sequenced material: peripheral blood. The CDR3: CASSLARDRGGGYTF. Written as DNA, the CDR3 is TGTGCCAGCAGCTTAGCGAGGGACAGGGGCGGAGGCTACACCTTC.